This is a list of T cell receptor beta chains from one sample in a study of blood T cell repertoires in COVID-19. Only in-frame clones appear in the TCRdb table, and some are missing; sequencing was by immunoSEQ multiplex PCR. The table lists 250,000 or so clones, 88% of them singletons. Sequenced: peripheral blood. The receptors were gathered from a woman aged 55-69 years with acute or convalescent COVID-19. Each CDR3 is given with its conserved first and last residue. The order of the fields is clone size, J gene, V gene, D gene, CDR3 protein, CDR3 DNA. The D gene is left open where the match is weak. Expanded clones get a size class; other rows say once, few or many, or leave the size out.

many TRBJ1-3 TRBV11-2 . CASSLVNSPTSGNTIYF TGTGCCAGCAGCTTAGTAAACAGTCCGACCTCTGGAAACACCATATATTTT
. TRBJ2-5 TRBV4-3 TRBD1 CASSQGVTGGIAHGETQYF TGCGCCAGCAGCCAAGGCGTGACAGGGGGGATTGCTCATGGAGAGACCCAGTACTTC
. TRBJ2-3 TRBV5-6 . CASSLAPLDSTDTQYF TGTGCCAGCAGCTTGGCCCCACTAGACAGCACAGATACGCAGTATTTT
. TRBJ1-6 TRBV6-6 . CASSYLLSSPLHF TGTGCCAGCAGTTACCTCCTTTCGTCTCCCCTCCACTTT
. TRBJ1-2 TRBV28 TRBD1 CASSSAGGLGGYTF TGTGCCAGCAGTTCGGCAGGGGGCTTGGGCGGCTACACCTTC
. TRBJ1-6 TRBV27 TRBD1 CASNPGQGHSKGSPLHF TGTGCCAGCAACCCAGGACAGGGTCATAGTAAGGGTTCACCCCTCCACTTT
once TRBJ2-3 TRBV5-4 TRBD2 CASSSTGTSGKGGTDTQYF TGTGCCAGCAGCTCGACCGGGACTAGCGGGAAAGGGGGAACAGATACGCAGTATTTT
. TRBJ2-6 TRBV18 . CASSPDRDVGANVLTF TGTGCCAGCTCACCAGACCGGGATGTTGGGGCCAACGTCCTGACTTTC
. TRBJ1-2 TRBV30 TRBD1 CAWTSTITGAYGYTF TGTGCCTGGACCTCTACAATAACAGGGGCCTATGGCTACACCTTC
. TRBJ1-5 TRBV7-9 TRBD1 CASSLEGQPNQPQHF TGTGCCAGCAGCTTAGAGGGACAGCCCAATCAGCCCCAGCATTTT
. TRBJ2-5 TRBV24-1 . CATSDSSGRGSQETQYF TGTGCCACCAGTGATTCCTCTGGCAGGGGCTCTCAAGAGACCCAGTACTTC
few TRBJ1-2 TRBV4-2 . CASSQDGQGWGYTF TGTGCCAGCAGCCAAGATGGGCAGGGTTGGGGCTACACCTTC
. TRBJ2-1 TRBV28 . CASSLPRTSANEQFF TGTGCCAGCAGTTTACCCCGGACATCCGCCAATGAGCAGTTCTTC
. TRBJ1-4 TRBV9 TRBD1 CASSVGGRPTGGHEKLFF TGTGCCAGCAGCGTAGGGGGACGGCCTACAGGGGGCCACGAAAAACTGTTTTTT
. TRBJ2-1 TRBV6-6 . CASRRWVAGEGNEQFF TGTGCCAGCAGACGATGGGTCGCAGGGGAGGGCAATGAGCAGTTCTTC
. TRBJ2-4 TRBV19 TRBD2 CASSRPGRGNIQYF TGTGCCAGTAGTAGACCCGGGAGGGGAAACATTCAGTACTTC
. TRBJ1-4 TRBV27 TRBD1 CASSLPTPSGTGEGEKLFF TGTGCCAGCAGTTTACCTACGCCTTCCGGGACAGGGGAAGGTGAAAAACTGTTTTTT
. TRBJ1-1 TRBV5-1 . CASSLDILNTEAFF TGCGCCAGCAGCTTGGACATCCTTAACACTGAAGCTTTCTTT
. TRBJ2-5 TRBV5-1 . CASSLERPMSQETQYF TGCGCCAGCAGCTTGGAGCGTCCTATGAGCCAAGAGACCCAGTACTTC
. TRBJ1-4 TRBV6-5 TRBD1 CASRGTGGTNEKLFF TGTGCCAGCAGGGGGACAGGGGGCACTAATGAAAAACTGTTTTTT
. TRBJ1-1 TRBV6-5 TRBD1 CASSYRGNTEAFF TGTGCCAGCAGCTACAGGGGGAACACTGAAGCTTTCTTT
. TRBJ2-4 TRBV19 . CASTKVVLTQGVNIQYF TGTGCCAGTACGAAGGTGGTTCTTACCCAAGGGGTAAACATTCAGTACTTC
. TRBJ2-7 TRBV7-7 . CASSLVRFGEQYF TGTGCTAGCAGCTTAGTCCGGTTCGGCGAGCAGTACTTC
. TRBJ2-5 TRBV6-5 . CASRHPTGQETQYF TGTGCCAGCAGGCACCCGACAGGTCAAGAGACCCAGTACTTC
. TRBJ1-2 TRBV21-1 . CASRRNRVGVNYGYTF TGTGCCAGCAGACGGAACAGGGTAGGCGTAAACTATGGCTACACCTTC
. TRBJ1-4 TRBV5-1 TRBD1 CASSLARGQGEKLFF TGCGCCAGCAGCTTGGCCAGGGGGCAGGGTGAAAAACTGTTTTTT
once TRBJ1-1 TRBV14 . CASSLQGQAFF TGTGCCAGCAGCCTACAGGGTCAAGCTTTCTTT
. TRBJ2-6 TRBV19 . CASKVESSGANVLTF TGTGCCAGTAAAGTGGAGAGCTCTGGGGCCAACGTCCTGACTTTC